The 28 T cell receptor beta chains below were found in one sample sequenced in a study of T cell responses to AZD1222 COVID-19 vaccine. Here immunoSEQ multiplex PCR was the method, and the copy in TCRdb shows in-frame clones only, minus some. In the table there are 120,000 or so clones, approximately 90% of which are singletons. Specimen: peripheral blood, collected on day 0 of AZD1222 vaccination. Receptors originate from an adult in good health.

The gene calls are TRBV6-5 and TRBJ2-1; D is perhaps TRBD1 (6 bases). The CDR3 runs to 16 residues. CDR1 MNHEY and CDR2 SVGAGI come from the germline V gene. V was shortened by 2 bases and J by 7 bases, with 18 bases between the two germline ends. CDR3 nucleotide sequence: TGTGCCAGCAGTTACGAAGAAGGGGGTGGTGTGAATGAGCAGTTCTTC. Its translation is CASSYEEGGGVNEQFF.

This clone showed up just a few times. The gene calls are TRBV30 and TRBJ1-5; D is unclear. This CDR3 region has 14 residues. The V end was cut by 1 base, the J end by 4 bases, with 11 bases between. The germline CDR1 and CDR2 sequences are GTSNPN and SVGIG (reference sequence). CDR3 nucleotides: TGTGCCTGGAGTGCGGCAGGCTCGAATCAGCCCCAGCATTTT. Protein: CAWSAAGSNQPQHF.

This sequence joins TRBV11-3 and TRBJ1-1; a possible D gene is TRBD1 (5 bases). The V gene lost 5 bases and the J gene lost 6 bases, with 10 bases spanning the gap. The CDR3 has 12 residues. Germline-derived CDR1 and CDR2 are SGHNT and YENEEA. CDR3: CASSGGGAEAFF. CDR3 bases: TGTGCCAGCAGCGGGGGGGGAGCTGAAGCTTTCTTT.

The chain couples TRBV23-1 to TRBJ2-1; the D is unclear. TRBV23-1 is marked as an open reading frame, function uncertain. Between the trimmed V and J ends, which lost 6 bases and 4 bases, there was a span of 4 bases. The CDR3 contains 11 residues. DNA of the CDR3: TGCGCCAGCAGAGATTACAATGAGCAGTTCTTC. Translation: CASRDYNEQFF.

The chain links TRBV29-1 to TRBJ1-1; D may be TRBD1 (5 bases). The V and J ends lost 5 bases and 9 bases respectively, with 16 bases between them. Germline CDR1 reads SQVTM; CDR2 reads ANQGSEA. The CDR3 sequence is 12 residues long. The CDR3 DNA sequence: TGCAGCGTTCAGGGTGCAAACCTCCAAGCTTTCTTT. This codes for CSVQGANLQAFF.

The chain joins TRBV5-1 to TRBJ1-1; 8 bases agree with TRBD1. The CDR3 loop spans 14 amino acids. CDR1 and CDR2 (germline): SGHRS, YFSETQ. The J segment lost 0 bases and the V segment lost 5 bases, leaving 3 bases of the junction unmatched. The CDR3 DNA is TGCGCCAGCAGGAGGACAGGGATGAACACTGAAGCTTTCTTT. Protein: CASRRTGMNTEAFF. The whole variable domain, remainder taken from reference TRBV5-1 and TRBJ1-1, is KAGVTQTPRYLIKTRGQQVTLSCSPISGHRSVSWYQQTPGQGLQFLFEYFSETQRNKGNFPGRFSGRQFSNSRSEMNVSTLELGDSALYLCASRRTGMNTEAFFGQGTRLTVV.

This clone was counted once. V usage is TRBV6-1 and J usage is TRBJ2-1, with 8 positions matching TRBD2. The CDR3 spans 17 residues. The ends lost 4 bases at V and 0 bases at J; junction bases unmatched: 8. Germline CDR1 and CDR2: MNHNS and SASEGT. For the CDR3, the DNA is TGTGCCAGCAGTGGAGCAATAGCGGGGAGCTCCTACAATGAGCAGTTCTTC. It encodes CASSGAIAGSSYNEQFF.

The chain is built from TRBV28 and TRBJ2-7, with D possibly being TRBD1 or TRBD2 (5 bases each). This CDR3 has 14 residues. CDR1 and CDR2 (germline): MDHEN, SYDVKM. With 5 bases removed from V and 3 bases from J, the gap between germline ends came to 14 bases. The CDR3, as DNA: TGTGCCAGCAGTCCCTGGGACGGAAACTACGAGCAGTACTTC. Encoded protein: CASSPWDGNYEQYF.

The rearrangement links TRBV2 to TRBJ1-3; D gene ambiguous. Germline lookup yields CDR1 SNHLY and CDR2 FYNNEI. Trimming stripped 6 bases from V and 8 bases from J, with 17 bases between. The CDR3 is made up of 14 amino acids. The CDR3 reads CASRPVYGSDTIYF. DNA for the CDR3: TGTGCCAGCAGGCCGGTGTACGGGTCAGACACCATATATTTT.

The chain joins TRBV5-6 to TRBJ2-2, with TRBD2 as a possible D gene (5 bases). The CDR3 is 16 residues long. The germline V gene encodes CDR1 SGHDT and CDR2 YYEEEE. V was cut by 4 bases and J by 0 bases, with 13 bases left in between. CDR3 protein: CASSVGLSANTGELFF. As DNA, the CDR3 is TGTGCCAGCAGCGTTGGACTTAGCGCGAACACCGGGGAGCTGTTTTTT.

This clone was detected once. The chain has TRBV19 and TRBJ1-1; the D is unclear. This CDR3 has 12 residues. Looked up from germline, CDR1 is LNHDA and CDR2 is SQIVND (reference sequence). V shed 6 bases and J shed 4 bases, with 9 bases lying between them. Here the CDR3 DNA reads TGTGCCAGTAGAGTGGGAGGCACTGAAGCTTTCTTT. Its protein is CASRVGGTEAFF.

The count of this clone is one. The chain links TRBV5-1 to TRBJ1-5; 10 bases agree with TRBD1. The germline V gene encodes CDR1 SGHRS and CDR2 YFSETQ. Trimming removed 3 bases from V and 4 bases from J; junction bases left unmatched: 1. The CDR3 runs 14 residues. CDR3 amino acids: CASSSGQGNQPQHF. The CDR3, as DNA: TGCGCCAGCAGCTCGGGACAGGGGAATCAGCCCCAGCATTTT.

The V gene is TRBV28, the J gene TRBJ2-2, with 15 bases fitting TRBD2. The CDR3 is made up of 17 amino acids. Trimming removed 6 bases from V and 4 bases from J; junction bases left unmatched: 6. Germline V gene sequence: CDR1 MDHEN, CDR2 SYDVKM. The CDR3 region is CASRKGLAGGITGELFF. The CDR3 DNA is TGTGCCAGCAGAAAGGGACTAGCGGGAGGTATCACCGGGGAGCTGTTTTTT.

The chain links TRBV19 to TRBJ1-2; possible D gene TRBD1, 5 bases. Trimming stripped 5 bases from V and 1 base from J, with 14 bases between. From germline, CDR1 is LNHDA and CDR2 SQIVND (reference sequence). The CDR3 has 15 amino acids. CDR3 protein: CASSPRWGGNYGYTF. The CDR3 DNA is TGTGCCAGTAGTCCTCGATGGGGGGGTAACTATGGCTACACCTTC.

The genes are TRBV10-3 and TRBJ2-1; no clear D. V was shortened by 0 bases and J by 12 bases, with 9 bases between the two germline ends. This CDR3 has 12 residues. Germline CDR1 is ENHRY and CDR2 is SYGVKD. CDR3 coding DNA: TGTGCCATCAGTGAGTCTCCCCTGGGGCAGTTCTTC. Translated, it gives CAISESPLGQFF.

The genes are TRBV2 and TRBJ2-2, with D possibly matching TRBD2 (5 bases). Per the germline V gene, CDR1 is SNHLY and CDR2 is FYNNEI. V was clipped by 7 bases and J by 0 bases, with 12 bases between them. This CDR3 spans 15 amino acids. The CDR3 loop is CASKGGSPNTGELFF. The CDR3 DNA sequence: TGTGCCAGCAAAGGAGGCAGCCCGAACACCGGGGAGCTGTTTTTT.

The CDR3 coding sequence is TGTGCCAGCAGCGCTTTCGGGACAGGGGACTATGGCTACACCTTC. Translation gives CASSAFGTGDYGYTF. The V and J genes are TRBV7-6 and TRBJ1-2, with 10 bases that match TRBD1. This CDR3 is built from 15 residues. V lost 5 bases and J lost 3; bases outside the gene matches: 6. Germline loops: CDR1 SGHVS, CDR2 FNYEAQ.

This chain connects TRBV21-1 to TRBJ1-3; TRBD1, the D gene given by the table, was not confirmed from the DNA. TRBV21-1 is designated a pseudogene. The CDR3 is 17 amino acids. The CDR3 loop is CASSKGGQRLSGNTIYF. DNA of the CDR3: TGTGCCAGCAGCAAAGGGGGACAACGCCTCTCTGGAAACACCATATATTTT.

V usage is TRBV27 and J usage is TRBJ2-3; the D is unclear. The CDR3 is made up of 13 amino acids. Trimming took off 8 bases at V and 3 bases at J, with 12 bases between the two ends. CDR1 and CDR2 (germline): MNHEY, SMNVEV (reference sequence). DNA for the CDR3: TGTGCCAGCGCGAATAGGGAAACAGATACGCAGTATTTT. This encodes CASANRETDTQYF.

Only one count was recorded for this clone. V usage is TRBV19 and J usage is TRBJ1-1, with D perhaps TRBD1 (5 bases). V was pared by 1 base and J by 3 bases, with 9 bases between. The CDR3 is 14 residues long. The V gene's germline CDR1 is LNHDA and CDR2 SQIVND (reference sequence). CDR3 sequence reads: CASSIGRADTEAFF. The DNA for the CDR3 is TGTGCCAGTAGTATAGGCAGGGCGGACACTGAAGCTTTCTTT.

This sequence joins TRBV5-1 and TRBJ1-1, with D uncertain. Germline CDR1 and CDR2: SGHRS and YFSETQ. V lost 3 bases, J lost 3 bases, and 9 bases lay in between. The CDR3 has 13 residues. The CDR3 nucleotides read TGCGCCAGCAGCTCTCACGGCGACACTGAAGCTTTCTTT. It encodes CASSSHGDTEAFF.

The rearrangement uses TRBV27 and TRBJ2-7; D possibly corresponds to TRBD1 (6 bases). Germline lookup yields CDR1 MNHEY and CDR2 SMNVEV (reference sequence). The V end lost 1 base, the J end lost 2 bases, and 24 bases lay between the germline ends. This CDR3 comprises 19 residues. CDR3 loop: CASSLYVRPVRTDAYEQYF. The CDR3 DNA is TGTGCCAGCAGTTTATACGTCAGGCCTGTACGGACAGATGCCTACGAGCAGTACTTC.

The rearrangement joins TRBV2 to TRBJ1-2; D perhaps matches TRBD1 (6 bases). V was shortened by 6 bases and J by 4 bases, with 12 bases between the two germline ends. The germline V gene has CDR1 SNHLY and CDR2 FYNNEI. The CDR3 covers 13 residues. The CDR3 spells CASSLQGSYGYTF. In DNA form, the CDR3 reads TGTGCCAGCAGCCTACAGGGTTCCTATGGCTACACCTTC.

In DNA form, the CDR3 reads TGTGCCACCAGTGATTCGTGGGGGGTGACCCAGTACTTC. This sequence encodes CATSDSWGVTQYF. The chain is built from TRBV24-1 and TRBJ2-5; the D gene is possibly TRBD2 (6 bases). The V gene's germline CDR1 is KGHDR and CDR2 SFDVKD. The CDR3 has 13 residues. Deletions cut 2 bases from V and 7 bases from J, with 10 bases between.

The rearrangement links TRBV11-3 to TRBJ1-4; no firm D call. The CDR3 has 14 residues. The V end was cut by 1 base, the J end by 12 bases, with 15 bases between. Germline loops: CDR1 SGHNT, CDR2 YENEEA. The CDR3 bases are TGTGCCAGCAGCTTAGTGGTGTTATCCGGGGAACTGTTTTTT. It is translated as CASSLVVLSGELFF.

V usage is TRBV19 and J usage is TRBJ2-7, with 8 bases that match TRBD1. Trimming at V came to 3 bases and at J to 3 bases, leaving 7 bases not matched to a gene. From germline, CDR1 is LNHDA and CDR2 SQIVND (reference sequence). The CDR3 is 15 amino acids. The CDR3 loop is CASSMVGQGRYEQYF. The DNA of the CDR3 is TGTGCCAGTAGTATGGTCGGACAGGGACGCTACGAGCAGTACTTC.

The CDR3 is CASSWGMGELFF. CDR3 nucleotides: TGCGCCAGCAGCTGGGGGATGGGGGAGCTGTTTTTT. This chain links TRBV5-1 with TRBJ2-2, with D perhaps given as TRBD1 or TRBD2 (5 bases each). The V gene lost 3 bases and the J gene lost 8 bases, with 8 bases spanning the gap. CDR3 length: 12 residues. Germline CDR1 and CDR2: SGHRS and YFSETQ.

The chain uses TRBV3-1 (or the pseudogene TRBV3-2) and TRBJ2-1, with 11 bases identical to TRBD2. With 0 bases clipped from V and 7 bases from J, the junction kept 11 bases outside the gene matches. CDR1 is LGHDT, CDR2 YNNKEL, per germline (reference sequence). This CDR3 has 18 residues. The CDR3 sequence is CASSQELGLAGGFNEQFF. The CDR3 bases are TGTGCCAGCAGCCAAGAGTTGGGGCTAGCGGGAGGATTTAATGAGCAGTTCTTC.